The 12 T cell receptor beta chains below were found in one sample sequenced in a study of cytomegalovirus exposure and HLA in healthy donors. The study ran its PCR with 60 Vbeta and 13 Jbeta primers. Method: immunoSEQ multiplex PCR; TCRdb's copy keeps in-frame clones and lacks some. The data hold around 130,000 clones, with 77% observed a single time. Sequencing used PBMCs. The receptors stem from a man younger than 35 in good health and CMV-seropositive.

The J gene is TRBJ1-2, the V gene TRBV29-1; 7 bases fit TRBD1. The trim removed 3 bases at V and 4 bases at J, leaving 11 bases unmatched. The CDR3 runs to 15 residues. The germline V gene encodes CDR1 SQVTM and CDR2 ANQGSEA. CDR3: CSVEGRRGPIYGYTF. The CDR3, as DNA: TGCAGCGTTGAGGGGAGAAGGGGGCCCATCTATGGCTACACCTTC.

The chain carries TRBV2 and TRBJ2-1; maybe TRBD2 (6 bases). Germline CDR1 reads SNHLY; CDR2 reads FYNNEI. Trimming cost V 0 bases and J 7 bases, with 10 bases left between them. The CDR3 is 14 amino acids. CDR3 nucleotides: TGTGCCAGCAGTGAAGCGCTTCGGGGGAATGAGCAGTTCTTC. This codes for CASSEALRGNEQFF.

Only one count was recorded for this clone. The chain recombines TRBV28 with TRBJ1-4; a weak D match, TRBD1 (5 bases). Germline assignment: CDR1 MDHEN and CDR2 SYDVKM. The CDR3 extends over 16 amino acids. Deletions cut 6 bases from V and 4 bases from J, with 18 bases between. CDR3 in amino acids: CASSLRPGTFNEKLFF. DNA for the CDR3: TGTGCCAGCAGCCTAAGGCCCGGGACTTTTAATGAAAAACTGTTTTTT. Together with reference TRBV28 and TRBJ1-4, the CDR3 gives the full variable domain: DVKVTQSSRYLVKRTGEKVFLECVQDMDHENMFWYRQDPGLGLRLIYFSYDVKMKEKGDIPEGYSVSREKKERFSLILESASTNQTSMYLCASSLRPGTFNEKLFFGSGTQLSVL.

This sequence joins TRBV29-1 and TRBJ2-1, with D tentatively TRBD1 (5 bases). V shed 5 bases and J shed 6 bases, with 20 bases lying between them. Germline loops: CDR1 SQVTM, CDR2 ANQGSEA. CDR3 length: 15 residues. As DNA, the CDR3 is TGCAGCGTTTCAAAGGACCGGACATTCCCCAATGAGCAGTTCTTC. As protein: CSVSKDRTFPNEQFF.

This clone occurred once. For the CDR3, the DNA is TGTGCCAGCAGCTCAGGGCAGACAGGGGGCGAGCAGTACTTC. This codes for CASSSGQTGGEQYF. The genes are TRBV11-3 and TRBJ2-7, with 9 nucleotides matching TRBD1. Germline trimming cut 4 bases from V and 6 bases from J; bases unmatched to any gene: 7. The CDR3 sequence is 14 residues long. Germline CDR1 and CDR2: SGHNT and YENEEA. Filled out from reference TRBV11-3 and TRBJ2-7, the complete variable domain reads EAGVVQSPRYKIIEKKQPVAFWCNPISGHNTLYWYLQNLGQGPELLIRYENEEAVDDSQLPKDRFSAERLKGVDSTLKIQPAELGDSAVYLCASSSGQTGGEQYFGPGTRLTVT.

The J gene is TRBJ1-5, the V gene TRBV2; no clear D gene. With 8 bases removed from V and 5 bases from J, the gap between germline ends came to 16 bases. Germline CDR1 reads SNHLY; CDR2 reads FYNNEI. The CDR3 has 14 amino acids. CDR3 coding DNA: TGTGCCAGCTTCAGCGGGGTCGGATATCAGCCCCAGCATTTT. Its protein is CASFSGVGYQPQHF.

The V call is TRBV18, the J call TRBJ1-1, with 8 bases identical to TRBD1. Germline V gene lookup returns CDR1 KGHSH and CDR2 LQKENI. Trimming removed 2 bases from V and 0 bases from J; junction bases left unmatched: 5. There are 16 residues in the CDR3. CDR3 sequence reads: CASSPLNRGMNTEAFF. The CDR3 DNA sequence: TGTGCCAGCTCACCATTGAACAGGGGGATGAACACTGAAGCTTTCTTT.

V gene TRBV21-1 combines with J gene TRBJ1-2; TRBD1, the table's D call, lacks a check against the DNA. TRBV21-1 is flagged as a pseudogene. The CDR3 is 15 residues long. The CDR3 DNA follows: TGTGCCAGCAGCAAAGGAGAGACAGGGACGGGTGGCTACACCTTC. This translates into CASSKGETGTGGYTF.

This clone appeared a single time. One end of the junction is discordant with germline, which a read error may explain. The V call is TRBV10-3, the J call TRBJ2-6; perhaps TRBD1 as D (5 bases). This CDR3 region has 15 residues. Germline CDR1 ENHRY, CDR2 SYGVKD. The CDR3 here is CAISDSISGANGLTF. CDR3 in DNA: TGTGCCATCAGTGATTCTATCTCTGGGGCCAACGGCCTGACTTTC.

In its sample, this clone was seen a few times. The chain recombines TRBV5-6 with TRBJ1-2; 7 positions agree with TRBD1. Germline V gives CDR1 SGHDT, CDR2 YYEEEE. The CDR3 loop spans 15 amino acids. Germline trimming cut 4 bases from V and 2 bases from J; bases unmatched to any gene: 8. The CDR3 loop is CASSPQDRANYGYTF. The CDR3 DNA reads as TGTGCCAGCAGCCCTCAAGACAGGGCGAACTATGGCTACACCTTC.

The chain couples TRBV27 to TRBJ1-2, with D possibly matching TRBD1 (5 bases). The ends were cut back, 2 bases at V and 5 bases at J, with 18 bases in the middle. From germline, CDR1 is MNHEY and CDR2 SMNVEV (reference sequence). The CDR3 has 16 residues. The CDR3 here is CASSLSGAGSGYGYTF. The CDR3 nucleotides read TGTGCCAGCAGTTTAAGCGGGGCTGGGAGTGGGTATGGCTACACCTTC.

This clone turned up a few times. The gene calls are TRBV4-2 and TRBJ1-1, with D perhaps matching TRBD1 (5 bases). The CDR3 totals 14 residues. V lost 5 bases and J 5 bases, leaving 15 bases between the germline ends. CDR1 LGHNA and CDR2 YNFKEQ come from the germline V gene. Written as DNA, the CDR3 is TGTGCCAGCAGCTTCGGGCAGGGAGGGACTGAAGCTTTCTTT. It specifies CASSFGQGGTEAFF.